This T cell receptor beta chain was identified in a study of naive and memory T cell subsets. V shed 3 bases and J 5 bases; nucleotides not matched to a gene: 12. The CDR3 totals 17 residues. Germline CDR1 reads LGHDT; CDR2 reads YNNKEL (reference sequence). In this sample, this clonotype turned up many times. Adult healthy volunteers gave 2.5 ml peripheral blood for whole-blood RNA. TCR cDNA received a 3' ligated oligonucleotide that carried a UMI. Reverse transcription of blood and skin TCR RNA was primed at alpha and beta constant regions. TCRdb analysed the 5' RACE reads with MiXCR anew, one entry per CDR3 protein. The sample records about 20,000 distinct CDR3 sequences, less than 5% being singletons.

The rearrangement uses TRBV3-1 and TRBJ2-5, with 10 bases that match TRBD2. This TCR was recovered from a male donor in good health. The CDR3 coding sequence is TGTGCCAGCAGCCAGAGCTTGTCCAGCGGGGGGGCGGAGACCCAGTACTTC. This codes for CASSQSLSSGGAETQYF.